The text below deals with one TCR beta chain. This sample was included in a study of blood T cell repertoires in COVID-19. Study summary: Sites across the United States, Italy and Spain contributed samples from acute and convalescent COVID-19.

The CDR3 is 12 amino acids. V was trimmed by 3 bases and J by 9 bases, leaving 9 bases between them. From germline, CDR1 is LGHDT and CDR2 YNNKEL (reference sequence). Authors' methods: Amplified reference gene primers provided the basis for estimating nucleated cell counts. Clones were sequenced by immunoSEQ multiplex PCR, and TCRdb holds only the in-frame ones, with some missing. The DNA gave D and trimming, while V, J and clone size come from that table. The table shows a few hundred thousand clones, with around 88% occurring only once. The sequenced material came from peripheral blood. The receptor was derived from a man aged 80 or over with acute or convalescent COVID-19. This sequence joins TRBV3-1 (or the pseudogene TRBV3-2) and TRBJ2-1, with D hard to call. Written as DNA, the CDR3 is TGTGCCAGCAGCCACTTAGCAAGTGAGCAGTTCTTC. Residues: CASSHLASEQFF.